The text below deals with one T cell receptor beta chain. The antigen it recognizes is unknown. Base qualities are not at hand, and no much larger clone is one base apart. The data are from a study of blood T cells in healthy people across ages (dated by TCRdb to the mid-2010s). Regarding the complete study: In model experiments, template switching captured about one uniquely barcoded TCR beta cDNA molecule for every two T cells. The study measured age-related changes in TCR beta repertoire diversity using deep sequencing normalized with unique cDNA molecular identifiers. Four age groups were formed from the donors: young (average approximately 17 years), middle-aged (around 37), aged (about 62) and long-lived (more than 75). To avoid experimental bias, donors of different ages were spread randomly across the sequencing lanes. For two donors (one aged 18 to 29 and one aged 80 or older), the study analyzed two additional independent replicas of 1 million unique cDNA reads from the same blood draw. Findings and caveats that apply to the study as a whole: There was a strong correlation between observed TCR beta diversity and the percentage of naive T cells measured by flow cytometry. As age increased, observed TCR beta diversity per million T cells dropped in a roughly linear way, and a significant reduction was already evident by age 40. Estimates of total diversity based on one million sequenced T cells were considered lower bounds and underestimates. Bulk unsorted PBMC profiling prevented conclusive comparison of naive and antigen-experienced compartments. Compared with the aged group, more naive CD4+ T cells, fewer expanded clones and increased TCR diversity were shown by the long-lived group, suggesting age selection. Donor CMV infection status was unknown, potentially confounding age-related changes in expanded clonotypes.

The CDR3 runs 14 amino acids, cysteine and phenylalanine included. Left in the record is the CDR3 DNA by itself, 42 bases read in frame from the first base. For CDR1 and CDR2, the germline V gene lists SGHTA and FQGNSA. Germline trimming: 7 bases from V, 4 bases from J; junction bases outside gene matches: 10. Donors were 35 to 40 systemically healthy Caucasian individuals from Russia aged about 6 to 100 years. Each donor gave ten milliliters of peripheral blood, collected into EDTA-treated Vacutainer tubes. Ficoll-Paque density-gradient centrifugation was used to isolate PBMCs, with at least 7 million per sample. Total RNA was extracted from PBMCs with Trizol reagent, with at least 6 micrograms obtained per sample. The percentages of naive CD45RAhigh/CD27high T cells were determined by flow cytometry on a PBMC aliquot from every donor. The library was obtained by 5' RACE. The second PCR ran for roughly 6 to 11 cycles and used a J-beta primer mix along with a sample-barcoded 5' primer. Each TCR beta cDNA molecule received a unique molecular identifier from a template-switch 5' adaptor carrying 12 random nucleotides. Each sample yielded at least 2.5 million CDR3-containing paired-end reads. First-strand cDNA was synthesized from all RNA with the Mint cDNA synthesis kit, primed by a TRBC-specific oligonucleotide. All cDNA was treated with uracil-DNA glycosylase and then went through a first 18-cycle PCR with the universal primers M1SS and BC2_uni_R. In the source study's methods: Each sample was normalized by randomly selecting 1 million high-quality reads, each carrying a distinct molecular identifier. Instead of being binned into consensus sequences, reads with shared molecular identifiers were discarded. CDR3 identification, clonotype clustering and error correction used MiTCR with a Q25 quality threshold and the strictest error-elimination algorithm. A nonparametric unseen species model with Euler transformation was used to estimate a lower bound on total TCR beta diversity. TCRdb reran the public reads through fastp at Q25 and MiXCR, keeping productive beta chains. Each record represents a unique CDR3 protein, reported with the most common genes and DNA among its rows. TCRdb's processing, not the authors' own work, is the source of the V and J calls. The sample contains fewer than 2,000,000 distinct CDR3 sequences, roughly two fifths of them found a single time. The ten largest clonotypes hold under 25% of the sample.

Sample: blood. This TCR came from a human donor in good health. The V and J segments used are TRBV7-2 and TRBJ2-7, and 7 junction bases match TRBD1. This receptor carries the CDR3 CASTVGTDTYEQYF. Read as DNA, the sequence is TGTGCCAGCACCGTCGGGACAGATACTTACGAGCAGTACTTC.